The rows below give T cell receptor beta chains drawn from one sample of a study of cytomegalovirus exposure and HLA in healthy donors. The method was immunoSEQ multiplex PCR; TCRdb's version includes in-frame clones alone and lacks a portion of them. The repertoire has under 150,000 clones, over 65% of them found once; the top ten carry 2.5%. The sequenced material came from PBMCs. These receptors all stem from a male donor in good health and CMV-seronegative. The CDR3 runs from the conserved cysteine through the conserved F or W. The D gene is left open where the match is weak. Size values are once, few and many counts, or a class for expanded clones, and some rows have none.

D	J	size	V	DNA	CDR3
-	TRBJ2-2	-	TRBV5-4	TGTGCCAGCTACCAAGGGGGTTTGAACACCGGGGAGCTGTTTTTT	CASYQGGLNTGELFF
-	TRBJ2-2	-	TRBV7-8	TGTGCCAGCAGCAACACGCGGGGGCGGGAGCTGTTTTTT	CASSNTRGRELFF
-	TRBJ2-7	-	TRBV27	TGTGCCAGCAGTCCGACTAGGATCGAGCAGTACTTC	CASSPTRIEQYF
-	TRBJ2-5	-	TRBV2	TGTGCCAGCAGGACTACAAGGACAGCTGTACAAGAGACCCAGTACTTC	CASRTTRTAVQETQYF
-	TRBJ1-5	-	TRBV10-3	TGTGCCTCCAGGGAGGTGGGAGAAATGAGCCAGCCCCAGCATTTT	CASREVGEMSQPQHF
-	TRBJ2-5	-	TRBV30	TGTGCCTGGAGTACCCCCGGGAAAGGGGAGACCCAGTACTTC	CAWSTPGKGETQYF
-	TRBJ1-4	-	TRBV28	TGTGCCAGCAGTTTGCTAGGGGCAACTAATGAAAAACTGTTTTTT	CASSLLGATNEKLFF
-	TRBJ2-2	-	TRBV7-3	TGTGCCAGCAGCTTAAACAGGGACACCGGGGAGCTGTTTTTT	CASSLNRDTGELFF
-	TRBJ2-1	few	TRBV6-1	TGTGCCAGCAGTGGATATGAGGGAAGTTACAATGAGCAGTTCTTC	CASSGYEGSYNEQFF
-	TRBJ2-7	-	TRBV2	TGTGCCAGCAACCTACTGGACACTTACTCCTACGAGCAGTACTTC	CASNLLDTYSYEQYF
-	TRBJ2-1	-	TRBV9	TGTGCCAGCAGCTCCCGCTCAGGGATCCCCTACAATGAGCAGTTCTTC	CASSSRSGIPYNEQFF
TRBD2	TRBJ2-7	-	TRBV5-4	TGTGCCAGCAGCACCCGAACTAGCGGGAGGGGTTGGGAGCAGTACTTC	CASSTRTSGRGWEQYF
-	TRBJ1-2	-	TRBV27	TGTGCCAGCAGTCGATACCCCAGCGGGGCAGCTAACTATGGCTACACCTTC	CASSRYPSGAANYGYTF
-	TRBJ1-1	once	TRBV5-1	TGCGCCAGCAGCCCAGCCGACAGCTTGGACACTGAAGCTTTCTTT	CASSPADSLDTEAFF
TRBD2	TRBJ2-7	-	TRBV7-2	TGTGCCAGCAGCTTACTAGCGGGTAACTACGAGCAGTACTTC	CASSLLAGNYEQYF
TRBD1	TRBJ2-5	-	TRBV2	TGTGCCAGCAGGGCAGGGGGACCTCAAGAGACCCAGTACTTC	CASRAGGPQETQYF
-	TRBJ2-1	-	TRBV7-9	TGTGCCAGCAGCTTAGTGTCTAGATTCCACAATGAGCAGTTCTTC	CASSLVSRFHNEQFF
TRBD2	TRBJ2-7	few	TRBV6-5	TGTGCCAGCCTTAAAGCGGGAGGAGTCGAGCAGTACTTC	CASLKAGGVEQYF
TRBD2	TRBJ2-7	-	TRBV28	TGTGCCCACGGCCCCGGGACTAGCACCCTCGAGCAGTACTTC	CAHGPGTSTLEQYF
TRBD2	TRBJ2-7	-	TRBV2	TGTGCCAGCAGGCCGAGAGCGGGAGGGCCCCACGAGCAGTACTTC	CASRPRAGGPHEQYF
TRBD2	TRBJ2-7	-	TRBV7-3	TGTGCCAGCAGCTTAGTGGGCGGGAGTATCGACGAGCAGTACTTC	CASSLVGGSIDEQYF
TRBD2	TRBJ2-7	-	TRBV19	TGTGCCAGTACGGAGGTGGCAGCGGGAGGGCCCGGGTACGAGCAGTACTTC	CASTEVAAGGPGYEQYF
-	TRBJ2-1	-	TRBV7-3	TGTGCCAGCAGCTTAGATTTAAGCTCGGAGCAGTTCTTC	CASSLDLSSEQFF
-	TRBJ2-2	once	TRBV19	TGTGCCAGTAGTCCCCTCGAGGGGGGGTTCGGGGAGCTGTTTTTT	CASSPLEGGFGELFF
-	TRBJ2-2	once	TRBV6-6	TGTGCCAGCAGTTACTCGCGTGGGCAGATCACCGGGGAGCTGTTTTTT	CASSYSRGQITGELFF
-	TRBJ2-3	once	TRBV7-2	TGTGCCAGCAGTTATCCAACAAGCGGGACAGATACGCAGTATTTT	CASSYPTSGTDTQYF
TRBD2	TRBJ2-7	-	TRBV7-2	TGTGCCAGCAGCCTGGGACTAGCGGGCGCTTCCGAGCAGTACTTC	CASSLGLAGASEQYF
TRBD2	TRBJ2-7	-	TRBV4-3	TGCGCCAGCAGCCAAGTATACACGGCGGGAGCGGGAGGGTTCTACGAGCAGTACTTC	CASSQVYTAGAGGFYEQYF
TRBD2	TRBJ2-1	-	TRBV6-4	TGTGCCAGCAGTCCCACTAGCGGGAGCCCGTCCAATGAGCAGTTCTTC	CASSPTSGSPSNEQFF
-	TRBJ2-7	-	TRBV5-4	TGTGCCAGCAGCTCTATAGCGGTACCCTACGAGCAGTACTTC	CASSSIAVPYEQYF
TRBD2	TRBJ2-3	-	TRBV28	TGTGCCAGCAGTACAATAGCGGGTAGGATACCCGCCGACACAGATACGCAGTATTTT	CASSTIAGRIPADTDTQYF
-	TRBJ1-1	once	TRBV19	TGTGCCAGTAGTATCAGGGTCACTGAAGCTTTCTTT	CASSIRVTEAFF
-	TRBJ2-1	-	TRBV5-1	TGCGCCAGCAGCTCGGAGGGGACAGACTACAATGAGCAGTTCTTC	CASSSEGTDYNEQFF
-	TRBJ2-7	-	TRBV2	TGTGCCAGCAGCCTCAGGGTCACCTACGAGCAGTACTTC	CASSLRVTYEQYF
TRBD2	TRBJ2-1	-	TRBV4-1	TGCGCCAGCAGCTTAGGGGGACTAGGGATTTACAATGAGCAGTTCTTC	CASSLGGLGIYNEQFF
-	TRBJ2-2	-	TRBV9	TGTGCCAGCAGCGTAATTTCGGGCACCGGGGAGCTGTTTTTT	CASSVISGTGELFF
-	TRBJ2-2	once	TRBV30	TGTGCCTGGAGTGTACGGGAGCCCGGGGAGCTGTTTTTT	CAWSVREPGELFF
TRBD2	TRBJ2-3	-	TRBV7-3	TGTGCCAGCAGTTCTGGGACTAGCGAGACAGATACGCAGTATTTT	CASSSGTSETDTQYF
-	TRBJ1-1	-	TRBV29-1	TGCAGCGTGATACAGGGTACTGAAGCTTTCTTT	CSVIQGTEAFF
-	TRBJ2-7	-	TRBV27	TGTGCCAGCAGTTTGGTCAGAGACTACGAGCAGTACTTC	CASSLVRDYEQYF
-	TRBJ2-4	-	TRBV4-1	TGCGCCAGCAGCCAAGAGGACTACCCCCAAAACATTCAGTACTTC	CASSQEDYPQNIQYF
TRBD2	TRBJ2-1	-	TRBV6-5	TGTGCCAGCAGGACTATCGGGAGGACTAATGAGCAGTTCTTC	CASRTIGRTNEQFF
-	TRBJ1-1	once	TRBV29-1	TGCAGCGTGGGGAGTAACACCATGAACACTGAAGCTTTCTTT	CSVGSNTMNTEAFF
-	TRBJ1-5	few	TRBV12-5	TGTGCTAGTGGTCAAAATCAGCCCCAGCATTTT	CASGQNQPQHF
TRBD1	TRBJ2-7	-	TRBV7-2	TGTGCCAGCAGCCCTCGGACAGGGTCGCGCTACGAGCAGTACTTC	CASSPRTGSRYEQYF
-	TRBJ1-4	few	TRBV27	TGTGCCAGCACTGTAACACGGGGGGAAAAACTGTTTTTT	CASTVTRGEKLFF
-	TRBJ1-1	few	TRBV18	TGTGCCAGCTCACCACCCTATTACACTGAAGCTTTCTTT	CASSPPYYTEAFF
TRBD2	TRBJ2-1	-	TRBV6-1	TGTGCCAGCAGAGGGACTAGCGGGGCCTACAATGAGCAGTTCTTC	CASRGTSGAYNEQFF
-	TRBJ1-5	-	TRBV19	TGTGCCAGTAGTACCCGTCCAGGGTCGGTTCAGCCCCAGCATTTT	CASSTRPGSVQPQHF
-	TRBJ1-5	-	TRBV15	TGTGCCACCAGCAGAGGGAGAGGATCCAATCAGCCCCAGCATTTT	CATSRGRGSNQPQHF
-	TRBJ2-5	-	TRBV5-1	TGCGCCAGCAGCTACGACAGATACCAAGAGACCCAGTACTTC	CASSYDRYQETQYF
TRBD1	TRBJ2-5	-	TRBV7-9	TGTGCCAGCTCACCATCACAGGGGCGGGAGACCCAGTACTTC	CASSPSQGRETQYF
-	TRBJ2-3	-	TRBV18	TGTGCCAGCTCACCATCCCAACCAGGCACAGATACGCAGTATTTT	CASSPSQPGTDTQYF
TRBD1	TRBJ1-4	-	TRBV27	TGTGCCAGCAGTCAATACGAGGGGGCATCTAATGAAAAACTGTTTTTT	CASSQYEGASNEKLFF
TRBD1	TRBJ1-5	-	TRBV6-5	TGTGCCAGCAGCCCTGACAGGGGTGGATGGCAGCCCCAGCATTTT	CASSPDRGGWQPQHF
-	TRBJ1-4	-	TRBV4-1	TGCGCCAGCAGCCAAGGGGACATATTTTTGGCAACTAATGAAAAACTGTTTTTT	CASSQGDIFLATNEKLFF
TRBD1	TRBJ1-4	-	TRBV5-6	TGTGCCAGCAGCTTGGAGGGGACAGGGAGGTCTAATGAAAAACTGTTTTTT	CASSLEGTGRSNEKLFF
-	TRBJ1-1	few	TRBV7-2	TGTGCCAGCAGCCGCAGACAGGACTTGGGAACTGAAGCTTTCTTT	CASSRRQDLGTEAFF
-	TRBJ2-5	-	TRBV5-4	TGTGCCAGCAGTTTCGGGGGAGCGAGGGAGACCCAGTACTTC	CASSFGGARETQYF